This record covers a single T cell receptor beta chain. Its matching antigen is unknown. The sample is drawn from a study of T cell clonotyping in hematopoietic cell transplantation. Between the trimmed V and J ends, which lost 0 bases and 1 base, there was a span of 11 bases. Germline CDR1 is GTSNPN and CDR2 is SVGIG (reference sequence). CDR3 length: 15 amino acids. Produced via immunoSEQ multiplex PCR; TCRdb's table is partial and in-frame only. The sample consists of about 10,000 clones, more than 85% of them appearing once. The time point is: recipient sample about 28 days before transplant, after cytoreduction. Recipients were bled about 28 days pretransplant and at posttransplant days 30, 100, 180. General observations from the study: At the given depth, recipient repertoires were over 95% de novo clonotypes. Graft donor and pretransplant recipient Inverse Simpson Index values predicted broader posttransplant TCR diversity. Recipient TCR diversity dropped after transplant; expanded clonotypes rose from day 30 to 180.

V usage is TRBV30 and J usage is TRBJ2-3; D is unresolved. The source is a woman aged 55-75 years with acute myeloid leukemia. Some clones in this sample may be carry-over from other donors' samples. This sample comprised peripheral blood mononuclear cells, obtained before stem cell transplant. CDR3 sequence reads: CAWSVGFLGTDTQYF. DNA for the CDR3: TGTGCCTGGAGTGTAGGGTTTTTGGGCACAGATACGCAGTATTTT.